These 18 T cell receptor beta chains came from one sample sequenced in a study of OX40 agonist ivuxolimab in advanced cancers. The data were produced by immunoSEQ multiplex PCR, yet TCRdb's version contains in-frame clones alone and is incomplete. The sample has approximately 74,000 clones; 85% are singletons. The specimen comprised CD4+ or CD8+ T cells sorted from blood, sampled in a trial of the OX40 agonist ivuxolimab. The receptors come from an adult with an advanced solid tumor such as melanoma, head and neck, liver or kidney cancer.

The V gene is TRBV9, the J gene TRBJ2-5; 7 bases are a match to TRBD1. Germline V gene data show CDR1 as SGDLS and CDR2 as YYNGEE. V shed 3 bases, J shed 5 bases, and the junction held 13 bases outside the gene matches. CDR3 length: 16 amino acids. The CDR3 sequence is CASSATPGQSDETQYF. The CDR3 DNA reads TGTGCCAGCAGCGCCACCCCGGGACAGAGTGACGAGACCCAGTACTTC.

The CDR3 loop is CASSQASGTPWGETQYF. CDR3 in DNA: TGCGCCAGCAGCCAAGCCTCCGGGACCCCCTGGGGGGAGACCCAGTACTTC. V usage is TRBV4-3 and J usage is TRBJ2-5; D tentatively reads TRBD1 or TRBD2 (5 bases each). With 1 base removed from V and 5 bases from J, the gap between germline ends came to 20 bases. The CDR3 covers 17 residues. In germline, CDR1 is LGHNA, CDR2 YSLEER.

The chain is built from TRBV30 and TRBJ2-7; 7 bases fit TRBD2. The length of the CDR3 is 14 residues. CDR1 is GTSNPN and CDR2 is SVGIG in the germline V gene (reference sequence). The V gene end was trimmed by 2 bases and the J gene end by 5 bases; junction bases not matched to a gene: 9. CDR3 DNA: TGTGCCTGGAGTCGGGCGGGGGTCGGGGACGAGCAGTACTTC. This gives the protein CAWSRAGVGDEQYF. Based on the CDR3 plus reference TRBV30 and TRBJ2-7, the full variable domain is SQTIHQWPATLVQPVGSPLSLECTVEGTSNPNLYWYRQAAGRGLQLLFYSVGIGQISSEVPQNLSASRPQDRQFILSSKKLLLSDSGFYLCAWSRAGVGDEQYFGPGTRLTVT.

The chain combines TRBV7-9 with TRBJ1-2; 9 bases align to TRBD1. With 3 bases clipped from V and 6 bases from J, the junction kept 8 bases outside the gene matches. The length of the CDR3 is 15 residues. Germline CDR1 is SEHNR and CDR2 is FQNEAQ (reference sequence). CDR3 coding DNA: TGTGCCAGCAGCTTTGGGGACAGGGCAAAGGATGGCTACACCTTC. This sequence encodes CASSFGDRAKDGYTF. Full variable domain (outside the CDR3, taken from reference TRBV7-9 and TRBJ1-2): DTGVSQNPRHKITKRGQNVTFRCDPISEHNRLYWYRQTLGQGPEFLTYFQNEAQLEKSRLLSDRFSAERPKGSFSTLEIQRTEQGDSAMYLCASSFGDRAKDGYTFGSGTRLTVV.

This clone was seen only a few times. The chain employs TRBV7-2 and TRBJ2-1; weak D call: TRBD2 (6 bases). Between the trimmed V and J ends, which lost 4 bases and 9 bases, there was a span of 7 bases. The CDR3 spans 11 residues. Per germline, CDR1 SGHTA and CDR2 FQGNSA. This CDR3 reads CASSSGVEQFF. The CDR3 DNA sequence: TGTGCCAGCAGCTCGGGGGTTGAGCAGTTCTTC.

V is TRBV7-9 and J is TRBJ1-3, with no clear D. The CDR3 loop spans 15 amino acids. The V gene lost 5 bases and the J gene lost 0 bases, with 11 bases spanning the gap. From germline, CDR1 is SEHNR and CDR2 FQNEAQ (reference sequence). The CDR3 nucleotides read TGTGCCAGCAGCCTGGACGGCCGCTCTGGAAACACCATATATTTT. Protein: CASSLDGRSGNTIYF.

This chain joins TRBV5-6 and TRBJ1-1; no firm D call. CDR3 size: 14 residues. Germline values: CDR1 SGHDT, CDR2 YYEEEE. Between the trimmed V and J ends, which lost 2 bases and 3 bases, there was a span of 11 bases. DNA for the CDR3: TGTGCCAGCAGCTTTGTGGGGTTCGACACTGAAGCTTTCTTT. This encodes CASSFVGFDTEAFF.

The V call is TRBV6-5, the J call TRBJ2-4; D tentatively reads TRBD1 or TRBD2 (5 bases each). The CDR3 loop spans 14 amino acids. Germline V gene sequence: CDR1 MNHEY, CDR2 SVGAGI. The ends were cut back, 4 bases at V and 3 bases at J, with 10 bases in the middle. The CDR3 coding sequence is TGTGCCAGCAGTTCGGGGCAAGTCAAAAACATTCAGTACTTC. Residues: CASSSGQVKNIQYF.

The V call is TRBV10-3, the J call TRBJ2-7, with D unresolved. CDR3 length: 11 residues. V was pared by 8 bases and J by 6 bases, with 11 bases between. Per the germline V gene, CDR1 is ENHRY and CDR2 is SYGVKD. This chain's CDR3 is CAIRDPSEQYF. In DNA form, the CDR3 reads TGTGCCATCCGCGACCCCAGCGAGCAGTACTTC.

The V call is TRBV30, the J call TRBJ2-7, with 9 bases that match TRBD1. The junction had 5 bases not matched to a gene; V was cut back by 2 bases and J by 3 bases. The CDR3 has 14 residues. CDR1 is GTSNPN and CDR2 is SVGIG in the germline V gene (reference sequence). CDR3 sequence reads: CAWSSGTGFYEQYF. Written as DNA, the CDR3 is TGTGCCTGGAGTTCCGGGACAGGGTTCTACGAGCAGTACTTC.

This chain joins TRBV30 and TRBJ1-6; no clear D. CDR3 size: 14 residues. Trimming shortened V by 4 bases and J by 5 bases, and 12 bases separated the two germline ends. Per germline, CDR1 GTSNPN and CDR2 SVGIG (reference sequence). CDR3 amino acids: CAWTGWSDNSPLHF. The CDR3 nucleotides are TGTGCCTGGACCGGATGGAGTGATAATTCACCCCTCCACTTT.

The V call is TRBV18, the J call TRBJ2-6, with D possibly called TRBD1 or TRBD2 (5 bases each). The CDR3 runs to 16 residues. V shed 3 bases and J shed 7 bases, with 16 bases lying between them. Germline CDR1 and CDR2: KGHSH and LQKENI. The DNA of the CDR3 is TGTGCCAGCTCACCGCCCGGGACCCTACGCGCCAACGTCCTGACTTTC. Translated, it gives CASSPPGTLRANVLTF.

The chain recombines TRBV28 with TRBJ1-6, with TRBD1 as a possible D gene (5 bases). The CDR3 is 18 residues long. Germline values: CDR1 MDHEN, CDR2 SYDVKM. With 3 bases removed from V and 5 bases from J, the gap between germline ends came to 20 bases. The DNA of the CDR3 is TGTGCCAGCAGTTTGGGAGAGGTTCTTGGGGCGAATAATTCACCCCTCCACTTT. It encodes CASSLGEVLGANNSPLHF.

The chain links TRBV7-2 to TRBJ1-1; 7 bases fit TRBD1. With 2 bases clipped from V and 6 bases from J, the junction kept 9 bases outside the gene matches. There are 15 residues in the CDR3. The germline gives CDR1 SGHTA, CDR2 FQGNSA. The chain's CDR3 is CASSLRGRGKAEAFF. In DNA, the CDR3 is TGTGCCAGCAGCTTAAGGGGGCGGGGTAAGGCTGAAGCTTTCTTT.

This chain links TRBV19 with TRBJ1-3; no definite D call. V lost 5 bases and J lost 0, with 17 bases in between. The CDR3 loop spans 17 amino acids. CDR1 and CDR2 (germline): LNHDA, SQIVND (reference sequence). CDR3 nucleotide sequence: TGTGCCAGTAGTCCCTCTCTTGGCGTCAGCTCTGGAAACACCATATATTTT. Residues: CASSPSLGVSSGNTIYF.

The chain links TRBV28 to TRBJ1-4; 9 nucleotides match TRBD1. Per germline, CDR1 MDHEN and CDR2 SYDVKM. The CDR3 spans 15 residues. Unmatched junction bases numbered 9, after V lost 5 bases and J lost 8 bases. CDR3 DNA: TGTGCCAGCAGTCCAAGACAGGGGGGTGGCGAAAAACTGTTTTTT. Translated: CASSPRQGGGEKLFF.

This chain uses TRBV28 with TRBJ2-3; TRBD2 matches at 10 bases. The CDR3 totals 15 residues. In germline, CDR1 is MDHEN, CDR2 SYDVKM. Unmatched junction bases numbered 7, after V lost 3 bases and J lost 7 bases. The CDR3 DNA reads TGTGCCAGCAGTTTCGGCCTAGCGGGGGCAAATACGCAGTATTTT. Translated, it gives CASSFGLAGANTQYF.

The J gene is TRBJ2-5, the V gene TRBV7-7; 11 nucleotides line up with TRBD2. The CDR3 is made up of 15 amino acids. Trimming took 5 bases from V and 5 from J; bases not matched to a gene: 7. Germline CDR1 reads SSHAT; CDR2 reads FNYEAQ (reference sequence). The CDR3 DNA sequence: TGTGCCAGCAGCCCGATAGCGGGGGGGCGGGAGACCCAGTACTTC. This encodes CASSPIAGGRETQYF.